The rows below give T cell receptor beta chains drawn from one sample of a study of blood T cell repertoires in COVID-19. Only in-frame clones appear in the TCRdb table, and some are missing; sequencing was by immunoSEQ multiplex PCR. The data show about 180,000 clones, 82% seen once. The material sequenced was peripheral blood. The receptor set was obtained from a woman of 80 years or more with active or convalescent COVID-19. CDR3s include the opening cysteine and the closing phenylalanine or tryptophan. The D gene is left open where the match is weak. For some rows the clone size is stated as once, few or many, or as a class when expanded; others skip it.

clone_size: .; v_call: TRBV29-1; d_call: TRBD1; j_call: TRBJ1-1; cdr3_aa: CSVCVTGGTEAFF; cdr3_nt: TGCAGCGTTTGTGTTACAGGGGGGACTGAAGCTTTCTTT
clone_size: .; v_call: TRBV10-3; d_call: TRBD1; j_call: TRBJ1-5; cdr3_aa: CASDPGQGFYSNQPQHF; cdr3_nt: TGTGCCTCCGATCCGGGACAGGGGTTTTATAGCAATCAGCCCCAGCATTTT
clone_size: .; v_call: TRBV5-5; d_call: .; j_call: TRBJ1-1; cdr3_aa: CASSLLQVNTEAFF; cdr3_nt: TGTGCCAGCAGCTTACTACAGGTGAACACTGAAGCTTTCTTT
clone_size: once; v_call: TRBV29-1; d_call: .; j_call: TRBJ2-1; cdr3_aa: CSVDRGSYNEQFF; cdr3_nt: TGCAGCGTTGACAGGGGTTCCTACAATGAGCAGTTCTTC
clone_size: .; v_call: TRBV19; d_call: TRBD2; j_call: TRBJ2-7; cdr3_aa: CASRGTSGGYEQYF; cdr3_nt: TGTGCCAGTAGAGGGACTAGCGGCGGCTACGAGCAGTACTTC
clone_size: few; v_call: TRBV27; d_call: .; j_call: TRBJ2-7; cdr3_aa: CASSYSGDPSRQYF; cdr3_nt: TGTGCCAGCAGTTATAGCGGAGACCCATCCCGGCAGTACTTC
clone_size: .; v_call: TRBV5-1; d_call: TRBD1; j_call: TRBJ1-1; cdr3_aa: CASSWAGTDGEAFF; cdr3_nt: TGCGCCAGCAGCTGGGCCGGGACAGACGGAGAAGCTTTCTTT
clone_size: .; v_call: TRBV2; d_call: .; j_call: TRBJ1-6; cdr3_aa: CASRDNGSPLHF; cdr3_nt: TGTGCCAGCAGAGACAACGGTTCACCCCTCCACTTT
clone_size: .; v_call: TRBV9; d_call: .; j_call: TRBJ2-3; cdr3_aa: CASSVGGGARTDTQYF; cdr3_nt: TGTGCCAGCAGCGTAGGCGGAGGGGCCCGCACAGATACGCAGTATTTT
clone_size: few; v_call: TRBV28; d_call: TRBD1; j_call: TRBJ1-2; cdr3_aa: CASSYRGFYGYTF; cdr3_nt: TGTGCCAGCAGTTACAGGGGTTTCTATGGCTACACCTTC
clone_size: .; v_call: TRBV28; d_call: .; j_call: TRBJ1-1; cdr3_aa: CASSLIQNTEAFF; cdr3_nt: TGTGCCAGCAGTTTAATTCAGAACACTGAAGCTTTCTTT
clone_size: once; v_call: TRBV5-1; d_call: .; j_call: TRBJ2-7; cdr3_aa: CASSFDGTYEQYF; cdr3_nt: TGCGCCAGCAGCTTTGACGGGACCTACGAGCAGTACTTC
clone_size: .; v_call: TRBV6-6; d_call: TRBD2; j_call: TRBJ2-3; cdr3_aa: CASSRTSGSADTQYF; cdr3_nt: TGTGCCAGCAGTCGGACTAGCGGGAGTGCAGATACGCAGTATTTT